The rows below give T cell receptor beta chains drawn from one sample of a study of human T cells and chemical hapten exposure. TCRdb analysed the RACE reads with MiXCR anew, one entry per CDR3 protein. Among some 70,000 distinct CDR3 sequences listed, about a tenth were seen once. The material was whole blood, obtained in connection with sensitization to the hapten diphenylcyclopropenone (DPC). Receptors were obtained from a woman in her forties or fifties with alopecia areata. Some clones in this sample may be carry-over from other donors' samples. CDR3s include the opening cysteine and the closing phenylalanine or tryptophan. Clone size is given for some rows only: seen once, a few or many times, or a class if the clone is expanded.

many,TRBJ2-7,TRBV9,CASSAGTGVGEQYF
few,TRBJ1-5,TRBV30,CAWSVRGDRRPQHF
many,TRBJ1-2,TRBV6-1,CASSVQPTGTNYGYTF
.,TRBJ1-6,TRBV5-6,CASSYRDRDSPLHF
.,TRBJ2-4,TRBV11-3,CASSPGTNKNIQYF
many,TRBJ2-4,TRBV4-2,CASSQDRTSSTAKNIQYF
.,TRBJ1-1,TRBV10-3,CAISRTGENTEAFF
many,TRBJ1-4,TRBV7-2,CASSAWTGKNEKLFF
many,TRBJ2-1,TRBV2,CASSGLAGGSHEQFF
many,TRBJ1-5,TRBV3-1,CASSQGGIGQPQHF
few,TRBJ1-5,TRBV27,CASSRRDRNQPQHF
.,TRBJ1-5,TRBV20-1,CSVPGDGNQPQHF
once,TRBJ1-1,TRBV29-1,CSVEVGGWREAFF
many,TRBJ2-2,TRBV10-1,CASSPTTTGELFF
few,TRBJ1-5,TRBV7-9,CASSPRTGNQPQHF
.,TRBJ1-6,TRBV28,CASKGIHPNNSPLHF
many,TRBJ2-2,TRBV5-1,CASRLTEGTTGELFF
.,TRBJ2-5,TRBV10-3,CAIGIAGASQETQYF
many,TRBJ2-5,TRBV7-2,CASSSAWETQYF
many,TRBJ1-3,TRBV7-2,CASSLAAGLGGNTIYF
many,TRBJ2-3,TRBV15,CATSEADTQYF
few,TRBJ2-1,TRBV7-9,CASSSTGTSVSYNEQFF
few,TRBJ1-6,TRBV7-2,CASSRDRDSPLHF
many,TRBJ2-7,TRBV20-1,CSAREWASAYEQYF
few,TRBJ2-2,TRBV7-9,CASSSASGGIAGELFF
many,TRBJ2-3,TRBV5-1,CASSLGLAGVVDTQYF
many,TRBJ1-2,TRBV12-3/TRBV12-4,CASSHQGFPYGYTF
many,TRBJ2-7,TRBV30,CAWSGNEQYF
many,TRBJ2-2,TRBV21-1,CASSTKLKEALTSGGLNTGELFF
.,TRBJ2-3,TRBV20-1,CSARGTHGDTQYF
.,TRBJ2-1,TRBV6-2/TRBV6-3,CASSSHSGGSYNEQFF
.,TRBJ2-7,TRBV27,CASSLGTSGGMDEQYF
many,TRBJ1-5,TRBV20-1,CSAGQVLNQPQHF
few,TRBJ2-5,TRBV28,CASSFSTGRGETQYF
many,TRBJ2-7,TRBV5-1,CASSLAQDRGTEQYF
.,TRBJ2-1,TRBV19,CASSQQGSHEQFF
.,TRBJ2-1,TRBV29-1,CSVPIAGTGASRNEQFF